The rows below give T cell receptor beta chains drawn from one sample of a study of blood T cell repertoires in COVID-19. This table comes from immunoSEQ multiplex PCR, and its TCRdb copy is limited to in-frame clones, with some not included. The table lists 250,000 to 300,000 clones, approximately 91% of them singletons, with under 15% in the top ten. The material sequenced was peripheral blood. These receptors originate from a woman aged 55-69 years with acute or convalescent COVID-19. CDR3s include the opening cysteine and the closing phenylalanine or tryptophan. D genes are given only for firm matches. The size field is filled for only some rows; it gives once, few, many or a size class.

v_call	clone_size	d_call	j_call	cdr3_nt	cdr3_aa
TRBV28	NA	TRBD1	TRBJ1-2	TGTGCCAGCAGTCGGGACAGGGCGAACTATGGCTACACCTTC	CASSRDRANYGYTF
TRBV5-5	NA	NA	TRBJ2-7	TGTGCCAGCAGCTTGGAAGGGGCAGGGATCTACGAGCAGTACTTC	CASSLEGAGIYEQYF
TRBV7-3	NA	NA	TRBJ2-2	TGTGCCAGCAGCTTAACCGGGAGGGGGCGCGACACCGGGGAGCTGTTTTTT	CASSLTGRGRDTGELFF
TRBV7-9	NA	NA	TRBJ1-3	TGTGCCAGCAGCTTAGGACAGGCCGGAGTGGCTGGAAACACCATATATTTT	CASSLGQAGVAGNTIYF
TRBV7-9	NA	NA	TRBJ2-4	TGTGCCAGCAGCTTAGCTGCAATGGACTGGCGTTCTATCATTCAGTACTTC	CASSLAAMDWRSIIQYF
TRBV2	NA	NA	TRBJ1-1	TGTGCCAGCAGTGAGGTAGGGGGAGTGAACACTGAAGCTTTCTTT	CASSEVGGVNTEAFF
TRBV29-1	NA	NA	TRBJ1-1	TGCAGCGGTGACCGCCAGGGGACGAACACTGAAGCTTTCTTT	CSGDRQGTNTEAFF
TRBV4-1	few	NA	TRBJ2-1	TGCGCCAGCAGCCGTGGACTGCGTGAGCAGTTCTTC	CASSRGLREQFF
TRBV11-2	NA	NA	TRBJ2-7	TGTGCCAGCAGCTTATGGACTTTCAACGAGCAGTACTTC	CASSLWTFNEQYF
TRBV5-1	NA	NA	TRBJ2-7	TGCGCCAGCAGCCCCCAGGGCAACTACGAGCAGTACTTC	CASSPQGNYEQYF
TRBV7-9	NA	TRBD1	TRBJ1-4	TGTGCCAGCAGCTCGGACAGGGCGGATGAAAAACTGTTTTTT	CASSSDRADEKLFF
TRBV7-2	NA	NA	TRBJ1-6	TGTGCCAGCAGCCCCAAGGCGGGGGCGAGGGATTCACCCCTCCACTTT	CASSPKAGARDSPLHF
TRBV7-9	few	TRBD1	TRBJ1-2	TGTGCCAGCAGCGGAAGAGACAGGGCCCAAAACTATGGCTACACCTTC	CASSGRDRAQNYGYTF
TRBV2	NA	NA	TRBJ1-6	TGTGCCAGCAGCGCCACGGGACAAGCCTATTCACCCCTCCACTTT	CASSATGQAYSPLHF
TRBV7-2	NA	TRBD1	TRBJ2-7	TGTGCCAGCAGCTTAGTGCGGGGACAGGGAAAGCACGAGCAGTACTTC	CASSLVRGQGKHEQYF
TRBV9	NA	TRBD1	TRBJ1-1	TGTGCCAGCAGCCCCCGGGACAGGGGAACACATAACACTGAAGCTTTCTTT	CASSPRDRGTHNTEAFF
TRBV7-3	NA	TRBD2	TRBJ2-1	TGTGCCAGCAGCCTCACCGGGACTAACTACAATGAGCAGTTCTTC	CASSLTGTNYNEQFF
TRBV6-2/TRBV6-3	NA	NA	TRBJ1-1	TGTGCCAGCAGTTTCGGGGTGGTGAACACTGAAGCTTTCTTT	CASSFGVVNTEAFF
TRBV24-1	NA	NA	TRBJ1-4	TGTGCCACCAGTGATCCGACCACGGAGGGAAAACTGTTTTTT	CATSDPTTEGKLFF
TRBV7-3	NA	TRBD1	TRBJ2-7	TGTGCCAGCAGCGTAGACAGGGTTCCCCTCTACGAGCAGTACTTC	CASSVDRVPLYEQYF
TRBV7-2	NA	NA	TRBJ1-5	TGTGCCAGCAGCTCCCTAGCCGGTAGCAATCAGCCCCAGCATTTT	CASSSLAGSNQPQHF
TRBV3-1/TRBV3-2	NA	NA	TRBJ1-4	TGTGCCAGCAGCCCGGATATGGCGTTTACAGGTGAAAAACTGTTTTTT	CASSPDMAFTGEKLFF
TRBV27	NA	TRBD1	TRBJ1-3	TGTGCCAGCCGGACAGGGGTATCTGGAAACACCATATATTTT	CASRTGVSGNTIYF
TRBV30	NA	NA	TRBJ1-5	TGTGCCTGGAGTAATGGGGCGGATCAGCCCCAGCATTTT	CAWSNGADQPQHF